This record concerns one T cell receptor (beta chain) sequence. No cognate antigen has been identified for it. Per-base qualities were not stored, and no clone one base away is much larger. This specimen belongs to a study of response to subunit inactivated influenza vaccine (dated by TCRdb to the late 2010s). In terms of the full investigation: The study used deep quantitative T cell receptor repertoire profiling to track responses to a trivalent subunit inactivated influenza vaccine. What the research found in general, with its limitations: The authors proposed that each seasonal influenza vaccination may bring in only a limited number of new T cells.

Libraries were built with RT-PCR. TCRdb lists the instrument as Illumina HiSeq 2500. TCRdb reworked the public reads: Q25 trimming with fastp, MiXCR clone assembly, productive beta chains retained. Entries are consolidated by CDR3 protein sequence, retaining the most common genes and DNA. In all, the sample holds more than 600,000 distinct CDR3 sequences, and approximately 18% of those were seen once. The ten largest clones capture approximately 11% of the sample. This TCR came from a man over 45 who received an inactivated influenza vaccine. Donor details come from another sample of the same person, matched by shared clones. The input for sequencing was PBMCs from blood, taken around 5 days after vaccination.

DNA sequence: TGTGCCAGCAGGAAGCGCGGGACCCCCGGCGGCAAAAACATTCAGTACTTC. Its translation is CASRKRGTPGGKNIQYF. Rearrangement joined TRBV7-2 to TRBJ2-4; perhaps TRBD2 is the D gene, with 6 bases matching. Relative to germline, V is 6 bases shorter and J is 3 bases shorter, with 21 bases between their ends. Including the terminal cysteine and phenylalanine, the CDR3 comprises 17 residues. The sequence is cut down to CDR3 DNA, 51 bases in frame from base 1. As encoded in the germline V gene, CDR1 is SGHTA while CDR2 is FQGNSA.